Below, 25 T cell receptor beta chains from the same sample are listed, as sequenced in a study of cytomegalovirus exposure and HLA in healthy donors. Primers included in the PCR were 60 Vbeta and 13 Jbeta primers. The assay was immunoSEQ multiplex PCR, and TCRdb's table has in-frame clones only and misses some. The sample contains about 120,000 clones, around 77% of which appear only once. The sample taken for sequencing was PBMCs. These TCRs come from a man between 18 and 29 years old in good health and CMV-seropositive.

The chain links TRBV7-9 to TRBJ2-7; D perhaps matches TRBD1 (6 bases). The germline V and J ends were trimmed by 5 bases and 4 bases, with 12 bases remaining between them. The CDR3 has 13 amino acids. Germline CDR1 SEHNR, CDR2 FQNEAQ (reference sequence). The CDR3 reads CASSAQGIYEQYF. The DNA for the CDR3 is TGTGCCAGCAGCGCTCAGGGGATTTACGAGCAGTACTTC.

The rearrangement links TRBV9 to TRBJ1-2; D is perhaps TRBD1 (5 bases). CDR3 length: 18 residues. Deletions cut 5 bases from V and 0 bases from J, with 23 bases between. Germline V gene data show CDR1 as SGDLS and CDR2 as YYNGEE. The CDR3: CASSKMVWGGASNYGYTF. Here the CDR3 DNA reads TGTGCCAGCAGTAAGATGGTTTGGGGAGGGGCCTCTAACTATGGCTACACCTTC. The full variable domain, in which reference TRBV9 and TRBJ1-2 provide the parts outside the CDR3, is DSGVTQTPKHLITATGQRVTLRCSPRSGDLSVYWYQQSLDQGLQFLIQYYNGEERAKGNILERFSAQQFPDLHSELNLSSLELGDSALYFCASSKMVWGGASNYGYTFGSGTRLTVV.

The CDR3 region has the DNA TGTGCCAGCAGCCAAGAGGTGAGGGACGCGGGGAGTGGCGAGCAGTACTTC. Translated: CASSQEVRDAGSGEQYF. The genes are TRBV4-2 and TRBJ2-5; D might be TRBD2 (6 bases). The J call may be faulty, since TRBJ2-7 better matches the DNA end. Germline V gives CDR1 LGHNA, CDR2 YNFKEQ. The length of the CDR3 is 17 residues.

J is TRBJ1-2 and V is TRBV7-3; tentative D call: TRBD1 (5 bases). This CDR3 has 13 amino acids. V dropped 6 bases and J dropped 4 bases, with 12 bases sitting between them. Germline V lookup: CDR1 SGHTA, CDR2 FQGTGA. CDR3 amino acids: CASRRGVGYGYTF. CDR3 nucleotides: TGTGCCAGCAGGCGGGGGGTAGGCTATGGCTACACCTTC.

The CDR3 nucleotides read TGCGCCAGCAGCCAAGAATGGGAGGGGTCCGGGGCCAACGTCCTGACTTTC. It codes for CASSQEWEGSGANVLTF. This sequence joins TRBV4-1 and TRBJ2-6; 7 nucleotides line up with TRBD2. The CDR3 has 17 amino acids. J lost 4 bases, V lost 0 bases, and 6 bases had no gene match. In germline, CDR1 is MGHRA, CDR2 YSYEKL.

The J gene is TRBJ2-1, the V gene TRBV5-1, with TRBD2 matching 9 bases. Germline V gene sequence: CDR1 SGHRS, CDR2 YFSETQ. The CDR3 contains 17 residues. Germline trimming cut 0 bases from V and 5 bases from J; bases unmatched to any gene: 9. The CDR3 loop reads CASSLGLAAVRNNEQFF. CDR3 sequence (DNA): TGCGCCAGCAGCTTGGGACTAGCGGCGGTTAGGAACAATGAGCAGTTCTTC.

J is TRBJ1-1 and V is TRBV11-1; no reliable D call. Trimming removed 5 bases from V and 4 bases from J, with 11 bases in between. The V gene's germline CDR1 is SGHAT and CDR2 FQDESV (reference sequence). This CDR3 is built from 13 residues. The chain's CDR3 is CASSLGIVTEAFF. The CDR3 nucleotides read TGTGCCAGCAGCCTAGGCATAGTCACTGAAGCTTTCTTT.

V gene TRBV19 combines with J gene TRBJ1-5, with 11 bases lining up with TRBD1. Looked up from germline, CDR1 is LNHDA and CDR2 is SQIVND (reference sequence). This CDR3 region has 14 residues. With V trimmed by 6 bases and J by 6 bases, 4 bases remained unmatched. The CDR3 protein is CASSWTGGGQPQHF. CDR3 DNA: TGTGCCAGTAGCTGGACAGGGGGCGGTCAGCCCCAGCATTTT.

This chain connects TRBV4-1 to TRBJ2-7, with 10 bases identical to TRBD1. The CDR3 extends over 16 amino acids. V lost 10 bases and J lost 3; bases outside the gene matches: 15. The V gene's germline CDR1 is MGHRA and CDR2 YSYEKL. The CDR3 sequence is CATAPRPGTGDYEQYF. The CDR3 bases are TGCGCCACCGCCCCACGACCCGGGACAGGGGACTACGAGCAGTACTTC.

This clone was observed once. The chain is built from TRBV7-2 and TRBJ2-5; D remains unclear. The germline V and J ends were trimmed by 2 bases and 1 base, with 8 bases remaining between them. This CDR3 has 14 amino acids. Germline CDR1 is SGHTA and CDR2 is FQGNSA. The CDR3, as DNA: TGTGCCAGCAGCTTAAATGGCGGCCAAGAGACCCAGTACTTC. It is translated as CASSLNGGQETQYF. Combining the CDR3 with reference TRBV7-2 and TRBJ2-5 gives the whole variable domain GAGVSQSPSNKVTEKGKDVELRCDPISGHTALYWYRQSLGQGLEFLIYFQGNSAPDKSGLPSDRFSAERTGGSVSTLTIQRTQQEDSAVYLCASSLNGGQETQYFGPGTRLLVL.

The chain recombines TRBV27 with TRBJ1-5; D is unclear. V was pared by 1 base and J by 5 bases, with 15 bases between. CDR3 length: 16 residues. Germline lookup yields CDR1 MNHEY and CDR2 SMNVEV (reference sequence). The chain's CDR3 is CASSLFPLDPDQPQHF. As DNA, the CDR3 is TGTGCCAGCAGTTTATTTCCCCTAGACCCGGATCAGCCCCAGCATTTT.

The V and J genes are TRBV15 and TRBJ1-3, with a tentative D call TRBD1 (5 bases). CDR3 length: 20 residues. V was shortened by 0 bases and J by 9 bases, with 30 bases between the two germline ends. Germline V gene sequence: CDR1 LNHNV, CDR2 YYDKDF (reference sequence). CDR3 region: CATSRDYGVGGDSVGSTIYF. DNA for the CDR3: TGTGCCACCAGCAGAGATTACGGGGTTGGGGGGGACTCAGTTGGGAGCACCATATATTTT.

This clone was seen a handful of times. The gene calls are TRBV19 and TRBJ1-1; D is uncertain. CDR3 size: 16 residues. V lost 7 bases and J 1 base, leaving 19 bases between the germline ends. Germline values: CDR1 LNHDA, CDR2 SQIVND (reference sequence). The CDR3 coding sequence is TGTGCCAGTACCACCTTTTCTAGACGGGAGAACACTGAAGCTTTCTTT. Translation gives CASTTFSRRENTEAFF.

The chain carries TRBV5-6 and TRBJ1-2, with 10 bases lining up with TRBD1. In germline, CDR1 is SGHDT, CDR2 YYEEEE. CDR3 size: 14 residues. V was clipped by 5 bases and J by 3 bases; unmatched bases: 4. The CDR3 sequence is CASSYGTGDYGYTF. The CDR3 DNA is TGTGCCAGCAGTTACGGGACAGGGGACTATGGCTACACCTTC.

On this clone itself: A junction end diverges from the germline sequence, so it may reflect a read error. This chain links TRBV5-1 with TRBJ2-6, with D tentatively TRBD1 (5 bases). CDR1 is SGHRS and CDR2 is YFSETQ in the germline V gene. The CDR3 consists of 15 residues. CDR3 protein: CASSFGNSGANGLTF. CDR3 DNA: TGCGCCAGCAGCTTTGGGAACTCTGGGGCCAACGGCCTGACTTTC.

The chain uses TRBV6-5 and TRBJ2-5; 10 bases line up with TRBD1. V lost 4 bases and J lost 5; bases outside the gene matches: 7. The germline V gene has CDR1 MNHEY and CDR2 SVGAGI. The CDR3 sequence is 15 residues long. The CDR3 DNA follows: TGTGCCAGCAGTTTCCACGGGACAGGGGTTGAGACCCAGTACTTC. Translated, it gives CASSFHGTGVETQYF.

The chain combines TRBV5-1 with TRBJ2-5, with a tentative D call TRBD2 (6 bases). The ends were cut back, 0 bases at V and 4 bases at J, with 16 bases in the middle. Germline CDR1 is SGHRS and CDR2 is YFSETQ. This CDR3 is built from 16 residues. CDR3 loop: CASSLGLLSGAETQYF. CDR3 DNA sequence: TGCGCCAGCAGCTTGGGGCTTCTTTCGGGAGCAGAGACCCAGTACTTC.

The chain links TRBV6-1 to TRBJ2-7; 8 bases match TRBD2. The germline gives CDR1 MNHNS, CDR2 SASEGT. The CDR3 runs 15 residues. V shed 7 bases and J 2 bases; nucleotides not matched to a gene: 10. The CDR3 DNA sequence: TGTGCCAGCACCTATATCGCCGGGGGGGCCTACGAGCAGTACTTC. Translated, it gives CASTYIAGGAYEQYF.

The rearrangement uses TRBV9 and TRBJ1-5, with a possible D match to TRBD1 (6 bases). V lost 2 bases to trimming and J lost 3 bases, with 12 bases between them. The CDR3 has 15 amino acids. From germline, CDR1 is SGDLS and CDR2 YYNGEE. CDR3 in amino acids: CASSVGWTDNQPQHF. In DNA form, the CDR3 reads TGTGCCAGCAGCGTTGGATGGACAGACAATCAGCCCCAGCATTTT. The full variable domain, rest sourced from reference TRBV9 and TRBJ1-5, is DSGVTQTPKHLITATGQRVTLRCSPRSGDLSVYWYQQSLDQGLQFLIQYYNGEERAKGNILERFSAQQFPDLHSELNLSSLELGDSALYFCASSVGWTDNQPQHFGDGTRLSIL.

This clone occurred a few times. The CDR3 DNA follows: TGTGCCAGCAGTTTTGTAGGGGGCAGCGGCAATCAGCCCCAGCATTTT. Translated: CASSFVGGSGNQPQHF. The chain joins TRBV27 to TRBJ1-5, with TRBD1 matching 7 bases. With V trimmed by 3 bases and J by 2 bases, 7 bases remained unmatched. This CDR3 has 16 residues. The germline gives CDR1 MNHEY, CDR2 SMNVEV (reference sequence).

The chain combines TRBV10-3 with TRBJ1-2; no clear D gene. V was cut by 3 bases and J by 0 bases, with 8 bases left in between. The CDR3 runs to 14 residues. Germline V gives CDR1 ENHRY, CDR2 SYGVKD. This chain's CDR3 is CAISDRSTNYGYTF. The CDR3, as DNA: TGTGCCATCAGTGACAGGTCAACTAACTATGGCTACACCTTC.

The chain recombines TRBV28 with TRBJ1-6; 7 bases are shared with TRBD1. J was trimmed by 11 bases and V by 1 base; bases with no gene match: 11. Per germline, CDR1 MDHEN and CDR2 SYDVKM. The CDR3 is 16 residues long. The CDR3 spells CASSLSSPTGATPLHF. The CDR3 bases are TGTGCCAGCAGTTTATCTTCCCCCACAGGGGCCACACCCCTCCACTTT.

This clone has a single count. This specimen includes other DNA sequences encoding the same CDR3. This rearrangement joins TRBV6-5 to TRBJ2-3; 8 positions match TRBD2. The V gene end was trimmed by 6 bases and the J gene end by 3 bases; junction bases not matched to a gene: 8. Germline V CDR1 and CDR2: MNHEY, SVGAGI. The CDR3 runs to 15 residues. The CDR3 nucleotides read TGTGCCAGCAGAACCGGACTAGCCGGGACAGATACGCAGTATTTT. Amino acids: CASRTGLAGTDTQYF.

The chain has TRBV5-1 and TRBJ1-1; D call uncertain. Trimming pared 3 bases from V and 1 base from J, leaving 7 bases between. Germline V gene lookup returns CDR1 SGHRS and CDR2 YFSETQ. This CDR3 has 13 amino acids. The CDR3 loop reads CASSYSGNTEAFF. Written as DNA, the CDR3 is TGCGCCAGCAGCTACTCAGGGAACACTGAAGCTTTCTTT.

The J gene is TRBJ1-4, the V gene TRBV27; D uncertain. Germline loops: CDR1 MNHEY, CDR2 SMNVEV (reference sequence). The CDR3 has 15 residues. Trimming removed 1 base at V and 3 bases at J, with 9 bases between. The CDR3 spells CASSLFRPANEKLFF. CDR3 coding DNA: TGTGCCAGCAGTTTATTCCGCCCGGCTAATGAAAAACTGTTTTTT.